This T cell receptor beta chain was documented in a study of CXCR3-negative and CXCR3-positive naive CD8 T cells. 5' RACE with UMI labels generated the TRB cDNA libraries. After re-calling the 5' RACE reads, TCRdb lists one entry per CDR3 protein, DNA absent. Its table records more than 45,000 distinct CDR3 sequences. Per the germline V gene, CDR1 is SQVTM and CDR2 is ANQGSEA. The CDR3 has 19 residues. The sequencing sample was made of naive CXCR3- CD8+ T cells from blood. Stated subset: CD45RO-CCR7+CD27+CD95- naive CD8+ T cells lacking CXCR3 (TNR3-). V and J are TRBV29-1 and TRBJ2-2; TCRdb's D gene call, TRBD1, goes unchecked for lack of DNA. This TCR derives from a human donor in good health. Some clones in this sample may be carry-over from other donors' samples. CDR3 amino acids: CSVVGRGTGPLLNTGELFF.